The sequence of this TCR beta chain was determined in a study of PD-1 blockade in classical Hodgkin lymphoma. Time point denoted: cycle 4 day 1 (C4D1), after around six weeks of nivolumab. No patient escaped relapse after autologous stem cell transplantation, and brentuximab vedotin exposure varied. The CDR3 runs to 14 residues. Germline-derived CDR1 and CDR2 are ENHRY and SYGVKD. V lost 3 bases to trimming and J lost 4 bases; unmatched junction nucleotides: 5. Data came from immunoSEQ multiplex PCR; TCRdb stores just in-frame clones and leaves some out. Of some 100,000 clones in the sample, about 93% were seen once.

V is TRBV10-3 and J is TRBJ2-5; 7 bases match TRBD2. This receptor was obtained from a human donor with classical Hodgkin lymphoma. Sequencing used peripheral blood mononuclear cells (PBMCs), obtained before the fourth cycle of nivolumab. CDR3 in DNA: TGTGCCATCAGTGAAGTGGGGGAGGGAGAGACCCAGTACTTC. This encodes CAISEVGEGETQYF.